This TCR beta chain came from a study of shared clonotypes between healthy human individuals. Broader study findings: Generally, naive subsets came out with larger estimated richness than memory subsets. In a handful of donors, around 5% of naive CD4 clonotypes appeared in common. Non-shared clonotypes displayed generation probabilities falling below those of clonotypes present in all four donors.

As for this clone: Its antigen is not known.

Terminally differentiated effector memory CD45RA+ cells were excluded by CCR7 positive selection of CD45RO-negative cells. All donors were healthy HIV-negative adults lacking recent acute infections or vaccinations. Clones were sequenced by immunoSEQ multiplex PCR, and TCRdb holds only the in-frame ones, with some missing. Of 1.5 million to 2.5 million clones in the sample, about 95% were seen once. CDR1 is SGHRS and CDR2 is YFSETQ in the germline V gene. After removal of 2 bases from V and 6 bases from J, the junction contained 10 bases not matched to a gene. The CDR3 has 16 amino acids. The receptor comes from a man between 18 and 29 years old in good health. The genes are TRBV5-1 and TRBJ2-1; TRBD2 aligns across 8 bases. Sequencing was performed on naive CD8+ T cells sorted from blood. CDR3: CASSFRYAGGGNEQFF. In nucleotides, the CDR3 is TGCGCCAGCAGCTTCCGCTACGCGGGAGGAGGCAATGAGCAGTTCTTC.